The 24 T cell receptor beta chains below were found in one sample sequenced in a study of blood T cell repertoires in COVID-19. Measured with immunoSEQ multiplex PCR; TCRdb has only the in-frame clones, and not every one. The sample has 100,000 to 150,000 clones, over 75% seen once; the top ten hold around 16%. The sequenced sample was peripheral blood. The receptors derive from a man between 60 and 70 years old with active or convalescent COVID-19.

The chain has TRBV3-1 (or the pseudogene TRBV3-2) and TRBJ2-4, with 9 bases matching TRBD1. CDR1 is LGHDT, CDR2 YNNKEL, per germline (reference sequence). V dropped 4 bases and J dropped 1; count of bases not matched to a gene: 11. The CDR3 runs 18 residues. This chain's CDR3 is CASSRDSQGAWAKNIQYF. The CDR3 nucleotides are TGTGCCAGCAGCCGCGACTCACAGGGGGCCTGGGCCAAAAACATTCAGTACTTC.

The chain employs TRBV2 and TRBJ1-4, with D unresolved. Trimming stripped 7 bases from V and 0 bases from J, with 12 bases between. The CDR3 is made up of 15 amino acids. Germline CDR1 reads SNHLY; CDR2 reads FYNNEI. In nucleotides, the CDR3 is TGTGCCAGCACCCATAGAACCGCAACTAATGAAAAACTGTTTTTT. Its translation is CASTHRTATNEKLFF.

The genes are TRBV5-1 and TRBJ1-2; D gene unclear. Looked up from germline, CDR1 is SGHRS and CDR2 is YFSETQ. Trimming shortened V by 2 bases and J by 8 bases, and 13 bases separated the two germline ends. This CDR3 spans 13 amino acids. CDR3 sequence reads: CASSFESASGYTF. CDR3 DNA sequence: TGCGCCAGCAGCTTTGAAAGCGCAAGCGGCTACACCTTC.

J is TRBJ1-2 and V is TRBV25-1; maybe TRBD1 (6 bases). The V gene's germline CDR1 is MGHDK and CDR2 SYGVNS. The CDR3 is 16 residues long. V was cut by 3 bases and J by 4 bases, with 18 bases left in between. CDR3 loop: CASSDPRQAGGYGYTF. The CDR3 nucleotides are TGTGCCAGCAGTGACCCTAGACAGGCGGGGGGCTATGGCTACACCTTC.

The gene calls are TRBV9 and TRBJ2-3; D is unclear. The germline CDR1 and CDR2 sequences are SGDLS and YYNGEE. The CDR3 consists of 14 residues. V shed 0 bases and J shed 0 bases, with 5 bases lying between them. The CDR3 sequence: CASSVGSSTDTQYF. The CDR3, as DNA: TGTGCCAGCAGCGTAGGTTCGAGCACAGATACGCAGTATTTT.

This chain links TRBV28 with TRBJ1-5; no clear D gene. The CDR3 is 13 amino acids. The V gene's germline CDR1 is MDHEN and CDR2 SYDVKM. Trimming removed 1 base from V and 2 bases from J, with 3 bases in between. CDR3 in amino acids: CASSLSGNQPQHF. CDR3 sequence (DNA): TGTGCCAGCAGTTTATCGGGCAATCAGCCCCAGCATTTT.

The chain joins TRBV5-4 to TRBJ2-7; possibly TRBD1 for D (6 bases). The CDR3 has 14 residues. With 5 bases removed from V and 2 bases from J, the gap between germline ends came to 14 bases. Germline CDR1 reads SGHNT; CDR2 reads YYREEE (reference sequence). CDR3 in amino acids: CASRVDRTAYEQYF. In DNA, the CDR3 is TGTGCCAGCAGGGTAGATAGGACAGCCTACGAGCAGTACTTC.

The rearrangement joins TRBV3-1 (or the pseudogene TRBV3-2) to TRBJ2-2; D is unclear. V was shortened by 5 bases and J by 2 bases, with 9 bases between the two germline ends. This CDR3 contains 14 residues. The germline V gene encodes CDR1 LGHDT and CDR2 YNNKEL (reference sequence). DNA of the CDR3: TGTGCCAGCAGCTTGTCGACTAACACCGGGGAGCTGTTTTTT. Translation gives CASSLSTNTGELFF.

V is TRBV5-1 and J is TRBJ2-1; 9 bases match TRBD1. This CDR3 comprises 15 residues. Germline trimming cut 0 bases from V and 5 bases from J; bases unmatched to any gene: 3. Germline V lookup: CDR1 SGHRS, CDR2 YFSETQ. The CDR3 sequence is CASSLGDRDDNEQFF. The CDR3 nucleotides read TGCGCCAGCAGCTTGGGGGACAGGGACGACAATGAGCAGTTCTTC. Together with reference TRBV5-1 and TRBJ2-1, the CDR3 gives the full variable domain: KAGVTQTPRYLIKTRGQQVTLSCSPISGHRSVSWYQQTPGQGLQFLFEYFSETQRNKGNFPGRFSGRQFSNSRSEMNVSTLELGDSALYLCASSLGDRDDNEQFFGPGTRLTVL.

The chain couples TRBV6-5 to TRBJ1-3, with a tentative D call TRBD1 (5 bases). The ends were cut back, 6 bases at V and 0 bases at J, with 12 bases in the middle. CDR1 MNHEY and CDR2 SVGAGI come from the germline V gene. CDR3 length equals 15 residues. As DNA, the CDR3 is TGTGCCAGCAGCCGGGGACTCGACTCTGGAAACACCATATATTTT. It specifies CASSRGLDSGNTIYF.

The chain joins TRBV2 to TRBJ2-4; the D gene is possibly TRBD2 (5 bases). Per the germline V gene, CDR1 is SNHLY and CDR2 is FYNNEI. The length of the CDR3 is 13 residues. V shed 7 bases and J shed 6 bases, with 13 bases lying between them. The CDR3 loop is CASTRSGLNIQYF. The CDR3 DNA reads TGTGCCAGCACTCGGTCGGGATTAAACATTCAGTACTTC. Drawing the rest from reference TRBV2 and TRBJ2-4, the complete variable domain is EPEVTQTPSHQVTQMGQEVILRCVPISNHLYFYWYRQILGQKVEFLVSFYNNEISEKSEIFDDQFSVERPDGSNFTLKIRSTKLEDSAMYFCASTRSGLNIQYFGAGTRLSVL.

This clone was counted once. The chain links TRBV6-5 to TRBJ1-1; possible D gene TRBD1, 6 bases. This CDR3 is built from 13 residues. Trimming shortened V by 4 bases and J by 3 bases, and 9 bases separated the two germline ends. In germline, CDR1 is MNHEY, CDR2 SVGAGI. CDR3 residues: CASSSGVDTEAFF. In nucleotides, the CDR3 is TGTGCCAGCAGTTCAGGGGTTGACACTGAAGCTTTCTTT.

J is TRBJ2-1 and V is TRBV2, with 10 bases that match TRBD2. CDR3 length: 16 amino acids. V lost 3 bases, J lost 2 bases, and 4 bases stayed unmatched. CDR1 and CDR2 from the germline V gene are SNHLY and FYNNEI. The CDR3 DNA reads TGTGCCAGCAGTGATACTAGCGGGACCACCTACAATGAGCAGTTCTTC. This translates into CASSDTSGTTYNEQFF.

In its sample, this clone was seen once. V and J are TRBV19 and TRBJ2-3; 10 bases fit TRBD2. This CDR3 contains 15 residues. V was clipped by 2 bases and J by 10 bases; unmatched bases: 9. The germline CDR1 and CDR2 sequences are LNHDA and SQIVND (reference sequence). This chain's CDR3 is CASSINWASGSPQYF. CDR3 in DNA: TGTGCCAGTAGTATAAACTGGGCTAGCGGGAGTCCGCAGTATTTT.

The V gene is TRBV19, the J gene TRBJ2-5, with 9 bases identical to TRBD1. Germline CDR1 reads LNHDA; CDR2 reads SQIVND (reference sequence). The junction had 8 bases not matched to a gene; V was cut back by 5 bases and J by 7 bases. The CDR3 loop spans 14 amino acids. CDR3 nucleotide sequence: TGTGCCAGTAGTCCCCGGGACAGGGCCGTGACCCAGTACTTC. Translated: CASSPRDRAVTQYF. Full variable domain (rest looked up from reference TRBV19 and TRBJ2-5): DGGITQSPKYLFRKEGQNVTLSCEQNLNHDAMYWYRQDPGQGLRLIYYSQIVNDFQKGDIAEGYSVSREKKESFPLTVTSAQKNPTAFYLCASSPRDRAVTQYFGPGTRLLVL.

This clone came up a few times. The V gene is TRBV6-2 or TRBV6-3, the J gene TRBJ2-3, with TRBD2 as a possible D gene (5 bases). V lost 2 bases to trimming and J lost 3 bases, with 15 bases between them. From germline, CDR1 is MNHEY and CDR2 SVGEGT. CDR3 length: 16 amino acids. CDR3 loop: CASSYDSALATDTQYF. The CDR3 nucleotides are TGTGCCAGCAGTTACGATTCCGCGCTAGCTACAGATACGCAGTATTTT.

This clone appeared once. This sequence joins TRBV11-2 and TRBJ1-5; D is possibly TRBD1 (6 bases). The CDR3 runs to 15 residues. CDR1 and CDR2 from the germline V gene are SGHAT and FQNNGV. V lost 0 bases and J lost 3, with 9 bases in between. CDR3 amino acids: CASSLEQGSNQPQHF. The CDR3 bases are TGTGCCAGCAGCTTAGAACAGGGATCCAATCAGCCCCAGCATTTT.

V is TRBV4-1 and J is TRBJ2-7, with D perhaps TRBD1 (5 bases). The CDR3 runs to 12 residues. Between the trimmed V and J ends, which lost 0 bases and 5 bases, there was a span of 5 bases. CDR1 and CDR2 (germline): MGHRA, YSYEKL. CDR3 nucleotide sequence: TGCGCCAGCAGCCAAGAAGGGGACGAGCAGTACTTC. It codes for CASSQEGDEQYF.

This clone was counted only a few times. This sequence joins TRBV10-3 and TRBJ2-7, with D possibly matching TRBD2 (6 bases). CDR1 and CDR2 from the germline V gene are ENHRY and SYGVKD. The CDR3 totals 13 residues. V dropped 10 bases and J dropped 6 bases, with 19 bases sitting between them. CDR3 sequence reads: CASQKSTEGEQYF. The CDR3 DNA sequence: TGTGCCAGTCAAAAGTCCACGGAGGGCGAGCAGTACTTC.

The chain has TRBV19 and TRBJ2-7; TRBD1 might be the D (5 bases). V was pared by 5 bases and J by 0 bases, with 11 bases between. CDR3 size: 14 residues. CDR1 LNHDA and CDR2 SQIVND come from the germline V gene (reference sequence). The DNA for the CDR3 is TGTGCCAGTAGTTTGCAGGGAAGCTCCTACGAGCAGTACTTC. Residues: CASSLQGSSYEQYF.

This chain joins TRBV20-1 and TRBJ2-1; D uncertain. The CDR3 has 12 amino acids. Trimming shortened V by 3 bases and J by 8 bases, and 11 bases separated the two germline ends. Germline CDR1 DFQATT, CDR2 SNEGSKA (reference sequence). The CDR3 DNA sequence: TGCAGTGCTAGTGGGCTAGAGGATGAGCAGTTCTTC. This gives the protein CSASGLEDEQFF.

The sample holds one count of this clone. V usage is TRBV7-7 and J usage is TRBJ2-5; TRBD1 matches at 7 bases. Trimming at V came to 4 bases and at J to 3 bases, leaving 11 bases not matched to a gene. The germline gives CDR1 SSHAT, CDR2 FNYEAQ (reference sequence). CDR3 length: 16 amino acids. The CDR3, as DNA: TGTGCCAGCAGCTCTGTTCTCCGGGACAGTGAAGAGACCCAGTACTTC. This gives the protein CASSSVLRDSEETQYF.

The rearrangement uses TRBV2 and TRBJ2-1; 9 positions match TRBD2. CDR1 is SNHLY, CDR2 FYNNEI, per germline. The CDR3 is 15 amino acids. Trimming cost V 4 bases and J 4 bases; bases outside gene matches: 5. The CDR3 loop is CASSVSGSLYNEQFF. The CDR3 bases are TGTGCCAGCAGTGTTAGCGGGAGCCTATACAATGAGCAGTTCTTC.

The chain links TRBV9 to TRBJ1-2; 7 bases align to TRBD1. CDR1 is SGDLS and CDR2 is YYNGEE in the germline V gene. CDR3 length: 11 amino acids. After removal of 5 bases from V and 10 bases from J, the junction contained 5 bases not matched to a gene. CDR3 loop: CASSRTGVYTF. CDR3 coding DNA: TGTGCCAGCAGTCGTACAGGGGTCTACACCTTC.